The rows below give T cell receptor beta chains drawn from one sample of a study of graft-versus-host responses after intestinal transplantation. TCRdb's copy holds only in-frame clones and misses some; the assay was immunoSEQ multiplex PCR. The repertoire holds some 90,000 clones, with 80% to 95% as singletons. These receptors have no identified antigens. Sequenced material: unstimulated CD4+ T cells sorted from spleen or lymph node cells, taken before intestinal transplant. The receptors derive from a human donor who received an intestinal transplant. Each CDR3 is given with its conserved first and last residue. D genes are given only for firm matches. Only part of the rows carry a size: once, few, many, or a class if the clone is expanded.

J: TRBJ2-3; size: .; V: TRBV6-1; D: TRBD2; CDR3: CASSALALAGGTDTQYF; DNA: TGTGCCAGCAGTGCCCTCGCACTAGCGGGAGGCACAGATACGCAGTATTTT
J: TRBJ2-6; size: .; V: TRBV28; D: .; CDR3: CASSPTGVPGANVLTF; DNA: TGTGCCAGCAGTCCGACTGGGGTACCTGGGGCCAACGTCCTGACTTTC
J: TRBJ2-7; size: .; V: TRBV6-1; D: TRBD1; CDR3: CASSEYAGTGYFPYF; DNA: TGTGCCAGCAGTGAGTATGCCGGGACAGGGTATTTTCCGTACTTC
J: TRBJ2-7; size: .; V: TRBV6-1; D: TRBD1; CDR3: CASSLPGQGSEQYF; DNA: TGTGCCAGCAGCCTTCCGGGACAGGGGAGCGAGCAGTACTTC
J: TRBJ2-7; size: .; V: TRBV30; D: .; CDR3: CAWRERAAGEQYF; DNA: TGTGCCTGGAGGGAACGGGCGGCCGGAGAGCAGTACTTC
J: TRBJ1-1; size: .; V: TRBV6-1; D: .; CDR3: CASTFSSQLNTEAFF; DNA: TGTGCCAGCACTTTTTCCTCACAGCTGAACACTGAAGCTTTCTTT
J: TRBJ1-1; size: .; V: TRBV6-5; D: .; CDR3: CASSDGRVNTEAFF; DNA: TGTGCCAGCAGTGATGGGCGGGTGAACACTGAAGCTTTCTTT
J: TRBJ2-1; size: .; V: TRBV12-5; D: .; CDR3: CASASGVATGPNEQFF; DNA: TGTGCTAGCGCCTCGGGAGTAGCGACAGGGCCCAATGAGCAGTTCTTC
J: TRBJ2-5; size: .; V: TRBV19; D: .; CDR3: CASSKKGGTPLETQYF; DNA: TGTGCCAGTAGTAAGAAGGGCGGCACCCCACTGGAGACCCAGTACTTC
J: TRBJ2-5; size: .; V: TRBV29-1; D: TRBD2; CDR3: CSVERLAGGTETQYF; DNA: TGCAGCGTTGAACGATTAGCGGGAGGTACAGAGACCCAGTACTTC
J: TRBJ2-3; size: .; V: TRBV7-8; D: .; CDR3: CASSRAPTDTQYF; DNA: TGTGCCAGCAGCCGAGCACCCACGGATACGCAGTATTTT
J: TRBJ2-7; size: .; V: TRBV6-5; D: TRBD2; CDR3: CASSDSGRAYEQYF; DNA: TGTGCCAGCAGCGATAGCGGGAGGGCCTACGAGCAGTACTTC
J: TRBJ2-7; size: .; V: TRBV27; D: TRBD1; CDR3: CASRTGNTYEQYF; DNA: TGTGCCAGCAGGACAGGGAACACCTACGAGCAGTACTTC
J: TRBJ2-7; size: .; V: TRBV7-2; D: .; CDR3: CASSFPTGSYEQYF; DNA: TGTGCCAGCAGCTTTCCGACAGGTTCCTACGAGCAGTACTTC
J: TRBJ2-7; size: .; V: TRBV19; D: TRBD1; CDR3: CASSDTGTGTPEEQYF; DNA: TGTGCCAGTAGTGACACCGGGACAGGGACACCAGAGGAGCAGTACTTC
J: TRBJ2-1; size: .; V: TRBV6-1; D: TRBD1; CDR3: CAGQGQLNEQFF; DNA: TGTGCCGGCCAGGGACAGCTCAATGAGCAGTTCTTC
J: TRBJ1-3; size: .; V: TRBV6-6; D: .; CDR3: CASSSPGHPSGNTIYF; DNA: TGTGCCAGCAGTTCGCCGGGACATCCCTCTGGAAACACCATATATTTT
J: TRBJ2-5; size: .; V: TRBV2; D: .; CDR3: CASSEGQGETQYF; DNA: TGTGCCAGCAGTGAGGGGCAAGGAGAGACCCAGTACTTC
J: TRBJ2-7; size: .; V: TRBV28; D: TRBD2; CDR3: CASSAYMGGTSRSYEQYF; DNA: TGTGCCAGCAGTGCTTATATGGGCGGGACTAGCAGATCCTACGAGCAGTACTTC
J: TRBJ2-3; size: .; V: TRBV9; D: .; CDR3: CASSPTAGTTDTQYF; DNA: TGTGCCAGCTCCCCAACGGCAGGAACCACAGATACGCAGTATTTT
J: TRBJ1-6; size: .; V: TRBV9; D: .; CDR3: CASSVGRNSPLHF; DNA: TGTGCCAGCAGCGTAGGCAGGAATTCACCCCTCCACTTT
J: TRBJ2-5; size: .; V: TRBV5-4; D: TRBD2; CDR3: CASSLGLAGEVETQYF; DNA: TGTGCCAGCAGCTTGGGACTAGCGGGAGAGGTGGAGACCCAGTACTTC
J: TRBJ2-5; size: .; V: TRBV2; D: TRBD1; CDR3: CASTRGLQETQYF; DNA: TGTGCCAGCACCAGGGGGCTACAAGAGACCCAGTACTTC
J: TRBJ2-1; size: .; V: TRBV5-1; D: .; CDR3: CASSPVGEQIQFF; DNA: TGCGCCAGCAGCCCGGTGGGGGAACAAATACAGTTCTTC
J: TRBJ1-1; size: .; V: TRBV12-5; D: .; CDR3: CASGLGRVNTEAFF; DNA: TGTGCTAGTGGTTTGGGCCGCGTCAACACTGAAGCTTTCTTT
J: TRBJ2-3; size: .; V: TRBV7-2; D: TRBD2; CDR3: CASSLSGRKTDTQYF; DNA: TGTGCCAGCAGCCTAAGCGGGAGAAAAACAGATACGCAGTATTTT
J: TRBJ1-2; size: .; V: TRBV30; D: .; CDR3: CAWNLLTNYGYTF; DNA: TGTGCCTGGAACCTGCTAACTAACTATGGCTACACCTTC
J: TRBJ2-7; size: .; V: TRBV2; D: .; CDR3: CASSRTPTTYEQYF; DNA: TGTGCCAGCAGCCGGACTCCAACGACCTACGAGCAGTACTTC
J: TRBJ2-1; size: .; V: TRBV5-4; D: .; CDR3: CASSPALGLTNEQFF; DNA: TGTGCCAGCAGCCCGGCCCTAGGGCTTACTAATGAGCAGTTCTTC
J: TRBJ2-7; size: .; V: TRBV7-6; D: .; CDR3: CASSLGSGRSYEQYF; DNA: TGTGCCAGCAGCTTAGGATCCGGTCGATCCTACGAGCAGTACTTC
J: TRBJ2-7; size: medium-sized; V: TRBV19; D: .; CDR3: CASSITKGAYEQYF; DNA: TGTGCCAGTAGTATAACGAAGGGTGCCTACGAGCAGTACTTC
J: TRBJ2-5; size: .; V: TRBV5-1; D: TRBD1; CDR3: CASRQGARQETQYF; DNA: TGCGCCAGCAGACAGGGGGCGCGCCAAGAGACCCAGTACTTC
J: TRBJ1-4; size: .; V: TRBV6-5; D: TRBD1; CDR3: CASSAWTGVLEKLFF; DNA: TGTGCCAGCAGCGCCTGGACAGGGGTTTTAGAAAAACTGTTTTTT
J: TRBJ1-2; size: .; V: TRBV19; D: TRBD1; CDR3: CASSMDPGTGSHNGYTF; DNA: TGTGCCAGTAGTATGGATCCGGGGACAGGGTCCCATAATGGCTACACCTTC
J: TRBJ1-3; size: .; V: TRBV7-2; D: .; CDR3: CASSLVGQASGNTIYF; DNA: TGTGCCAGCAGCTTAGTGGGTCAGGCCTCTGGAAACACCATATATTTT